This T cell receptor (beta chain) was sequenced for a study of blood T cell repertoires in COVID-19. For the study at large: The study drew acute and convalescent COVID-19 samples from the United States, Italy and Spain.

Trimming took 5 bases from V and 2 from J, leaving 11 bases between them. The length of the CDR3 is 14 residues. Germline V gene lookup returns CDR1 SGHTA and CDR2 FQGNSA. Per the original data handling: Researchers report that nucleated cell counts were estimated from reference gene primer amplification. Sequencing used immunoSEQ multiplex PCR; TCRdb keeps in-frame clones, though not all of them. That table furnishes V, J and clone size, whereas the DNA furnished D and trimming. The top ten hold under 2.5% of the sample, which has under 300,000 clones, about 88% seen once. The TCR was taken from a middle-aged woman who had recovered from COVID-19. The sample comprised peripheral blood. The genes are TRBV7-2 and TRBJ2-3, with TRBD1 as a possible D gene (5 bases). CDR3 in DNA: TGTGCCAGCAGCCACAGGACAATCACAGATACGCAGTATTTT. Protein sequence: CASSHRTITDTQYF.